Sample share makes the clone carrying this T cell receptor (beta chain) medium-sized. Its antigen is undetermined. Germline values: CDR1 LNHDA, CDR2 SQIVND (reference sequence). The V and J ends lost 9 bases and 7 bases, in that order; junction bases with no gene match: 5. The CDR3 length is 15 residues. Blood genomic DNA input for TRB amplification was about 240-500 ng. The sample is drawn from a study of T and B cells in COVID-19 patients. Overall study: Blood was sampled from COVID-19 patients who were either actively infected or recovered. Points from the study as a whole: Active COVID-19 showed highly clonal TRB repertoires; recovery showed diversity and richness above healthy donors. Early severe-case samples and blood from mildly ill patients during symptoms were in short supply.

Multiplex PCR with BIOMED2 TRB-A/B primer pools amplified TRB rearrangements. From the multiplex PCR reads, TCRdb called clonotypes with MiXCR, one entry per CDR3 protein. This table holds about 14,000 distinct CDR3 sequences, 29% found once. The material sequenced was blood. The rearrangement uses TRBV19 and TRBJ2-2, with TRBD2 matching 16 bases. This TCR derives from a human donor who had recovered from COVID-19. This CDR3 is CASGTSGRASGELFF. The CDR3 DNA sequence: TGTGCCAGCGGGACTAGCGGGAGGGCCAGCGGGGAGCTGTTTTTT.